This is a list of T cell receptor beta chains from one sample in a study of cytomegalovirus exposure and HLA in healthy donors. Sequencing was performed with immunoSEQ multiplex PCR; in TCRdb, only in-frame clones are kept and a portion is missing. The sample consists of 90,000 to 120,000 clones, over 70% of them appearing once. The sample taken for sequencing was PBMCs. These receptors were collected from a man aged 25-45 years in good health and CMV-seronegative. The CDR3 runs from the conserved cysteine through the conserved F or W. A D gene is named only where the DNA matches it firmly. Size tells how often a clone was seen (once, few, many) or the class of an expanded clone, and some rows leave it out.

cdr3_nt,cdr3_aa,clone_size,j_call,d_call,v_call
TGCGCCAGCAGCCATCCGGGACAGGGCATCCATTTT,CASSHPGQGIHF,few,TRBJ2-3,TRBD1,TRBV5-1
TGTGCCAGCAGTTCGCCAGGGGGCAACTATGGCTACACCTTC,CASSSPGGNYGYTF,NA,TRBJ1-2,TRBD1,TRBV27
TGCGCCAGCAGTACCGGGGCTAATGAAAAACTGTTTTTT,CASSTGANEKLFF,NA,TRBJ1-4,NA,TRBV10-1
TGTGCCAGAAGCACCGGGAGGAAGGACAGGGAGTCAGATACGCAGTATTTT,CARSTGRKDRESDTQYF,NA,TRBJ2-3,NA,TRBV5-3
TGTGCCAGCAGCTCCGTCCCGGGACAGGGCCATGGCTACACCTTC,CASSSVPGQGHGYTF,NA,TRBJ1-2,TRBD1,TRBV6-5
TGTGCCAGCAGCTGGGGACTAGCGTTAGTTAGTAATGAGCAGTTCTTC,CASSWGLALVSNEQFF,NA,TRBJ2-1,TRBD2,TRBV7-9
TGTGCCAGCAGTCGGACTAGCGTCGAGCAGTACTTC,CASSRTSVEQYF,NA,TRBJ2-7,TRBD2,TRBV6-5
TGTGCCAGCAGAACCTCGGAGGACACTGAAGCTTTCTTT,CASRTSEDTEAFF,NA,TRBJ1-1,NA,TRBV6-5
TGCGCCAGCAGTGACGGGAAGGACCCCAACGGCTACACCTTC,CASSDGKDPNGYTF,NA,TRBJ1-2,NA,TRBV10-2
TGCGCCAGCAGCCAAGATCCCACAGGGTTAATCACAGATACGCAGTATTTT,CASSQDPTGLITDTQYF,NA,TRBJ2-3,NA,TRBV4-1
TGTGCCAGCAGTGAATCACTAGCGGGGGACCACAATGAGCAGTTCTTC,CASSESLAGDHNEQFF,few,TRBJ2-1,TRBD2,TRBV6-4
TGCGCCAGCAGCCAAGTGGGAGGAAATGCTGAAGCTTTCTTT,CASSQVGGNAEAFF,NA,TRBJ1-1,NA,TRBV4-1
TGTGCCAGCAGCCAGGCCGACAGGGAGTACTTC,CASSQADREYF,NA,TRBJ2-5,TRBD1,TRBV14
TGCGCCAGCAGCCCGTACAGGGAGAGCACTGAAGCTTTCTTT,CASSPYRESTEAFF,NA,TRBJ1-1,NA,TRBV5-1
TGTGCCAGCAGGAGGACAGGAAGGAGCAATGAGCAGTTCTTC,CASRRTGRSNEQFF,NA,TRBJ2-1,TRBD1,TRBV28
TGTGCCAGCAGCTTAGACTTTTTAGCAACCAGCACAGATACGCAGTATTTT,CASSLDFLATSTDTQYF,NA,TRBJ2-3,NA,TRBV11-2